What follows are 10 T cell receptor beta chains derived from one specimen sequenced in a study of blood T cell repertoires in COVID-19. Assay used: immunoSEQ multiplex PCR; TCRdb lists only in-frame clones, some missing. The profile shows some 120,000 clones, around nine tenths of them singletons. Sequencing input: peripheral blood. These receptors were obtained from a woman in her 50s with acute or convalescent COVID-19.

The chain uses TRBV2 and TRBJ1-6; D is uncertain. The CDR3 spans 17 residues. V lost 6 bases to trimming and J lost 4 bases, with 19 bases between them. Germline V lookup: CDR1 SNHLY, CDR2 FYNNEI. The DNA of the CDR3 is TGTGCCAGCAGCTCCTCGAGGCTCCCCGATTATAATTCACCCCTCCACTTT. Protein: CASSSSRLPDYNSPLHF.

The chain employs TRBV5-1 and TRBJ1-6; D is unclear. The V end was cut by 4 bases, the J end by 9 bases, with 11 bases between. CDR3 length: 13 amino acids. Looked up from germline, CDR1 is SGHRS and CDR2 is YFSETQ. For the CDR3, the DNA is TGCGCCAGCAGCAGTTCATGGGCTTCACCCCTCCACTTT. Its protein is CASSSSWASPLHF.

This clone was detected ten times or more. V gene TRBV5-6 combines with J gene TRBJ2-5, with TRBD2 identical over 15 bases. The length of the CDR3 is 17 residues. With V trimmed by 5 bases and J by 5 bases, 10 bases remained unmatched. Germline assignment: CDR1 SGHDT and CDR2 YYEEEE. The CDR3 loop reads CASSTFGTSGGRETQYF. The DNA for the CDR3 is TGTGCCAGCAGTACCTTCGGGACTAGCGGGGGGAGGGAGACCCAGTACTTC.

The chain joins TRBV5-1 to TRBJ2-3; TRBD1 matches at 9 bases. Per the germline V gene, CDR1 is SGHRS and CDR2 is YFSETQ. The trim removed 1 base at V and 4 bases at J, leaving 7 bases unmatched. The CDR3 is made up of 16 amino acids. CDR3 nucleotides: TGCGCCAGCAGCTTGTCCCGGGACAGGGCGCCAGATACGCAGTATTTT. As protein: CASSLSRDRAPDTQYF.

The chain carries TRBV28 and TRBJ1-2; TRBD1 agrees at 9 bases. The V segment lost 7 bases and the J segment 5 bases; nucleotides outside the gene matches: 17. The length of the CDR3 is 17 residues. Germline CDR1 reads MDHEN; CDR2 reads SYDVKM. The CDR3 nucleotides are TGTGCCAGCACCCTTCCGGGACAGGGTGGCCCACGATATGGCTACACCTTC. Protein product: CASTLPGQGGPRYGYTF.

The chain carries TRBV7-9 and TRBJ2-2; D uncertain. This CDR3 region has 14 residues. Trimming removed 7 bases from V and 1 base from J, with 10 bases in between. From germline, CDR1 is SEHNR and CDR2 FQNEAQ (reference sequence). CDR3 loop: CASKRGGNTGELFF. Written as DNA, the CDR3 is TGTGCCAGCAAACGAGGTGGGAACACCGGGGAGCTGTTTTTT.

The rearrangement joins TRBV7-3 to TRBJ2-1; 7 bases line up with TRBD1. The germline V gene has CDR1 SGHTA and CDR2 FQGTGA. The trim removed 5 bases at V and 10 bases at J, leaving 11 bases unmatched. The CDR3 is made up of 14 amino acids. The CDR3 nucleotides are TGTGCCAGCAGCACACGAGGGGGCTACTCCGAGCAGTTCTTC. Encoded protein: CASSTRGGYSEQFF.

The chain recombines TRBV2 with TRBJ2-1; TRBD1 aligns across 8 bases. J was trimmed by 3 bases and V by 5 bases; bases with no gene match: 9. Germline V gene lookup returns CDR1 SNHLY and CDR2 FYNNEI. The length of the CDR3 is 16 residues. The CDR3 DNA follows: TGTGCCAGCAGTCTGGACAGGGAGAAGTTCTACAATGAGCAGTTCTTC. It specifies CASSLDREKFYNEQFF.

CDR3 nucleotide sequence: TGCGCCAGCAGTATTGGAGAGAACACTGAAGCTTTCTTT. This gives the protein CASSIGENTEAFF. This chain connects TRBV10-1 to TRBJ1-1; D is unresolved. V gave up 5 bases and J gave up 1 base, with 8 bases separating them. This CDR3 has 13 residues. From germline, CDR1 is WNHNN and CDR2 SYGVQD (reference sequence).

The V and J genes are TRBV30 and TRBJ2-7, with TRBD1 identical over 8 bases. This CDR3 comprises 14 residues. Germline V gene lookup returns CDR1 GTSNPN and CDR2 SVGIG (reference sequence). With 2 bases clipped from V and 8 bases from J, the junction kept 11 bases outside the gene matches. The CDR3 loop reads CAWSTGTGLKKQYF. The DNA of the CDR3 is TGTGCCTGGAGTACCGGGACAGGCCTTAAAAAGCAGTACTTC.